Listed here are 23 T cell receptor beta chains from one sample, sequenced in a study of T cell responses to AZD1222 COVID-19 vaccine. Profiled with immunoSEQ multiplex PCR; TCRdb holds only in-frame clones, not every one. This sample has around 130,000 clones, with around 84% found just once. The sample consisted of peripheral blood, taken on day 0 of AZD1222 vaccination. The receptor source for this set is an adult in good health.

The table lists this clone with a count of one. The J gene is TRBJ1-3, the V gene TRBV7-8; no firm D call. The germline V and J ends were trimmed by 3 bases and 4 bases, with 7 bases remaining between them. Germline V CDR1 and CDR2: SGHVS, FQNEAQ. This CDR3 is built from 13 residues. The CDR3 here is CASSLQLGNTIYF. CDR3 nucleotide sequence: TGTGCCAGCAGCTTGCAGTTAGGAAACACCATATATTTT. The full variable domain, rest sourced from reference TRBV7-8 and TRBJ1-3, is GAGVSQSPRYKVAKRGQDVALRCDPISGHVSLFWYQQALGQGPEFLTYFQNEAQLDKSGLPSDRFFAERPEGSVSTLKIQRTQQEDSAVYLCASSLQLGNTIYFGEGSWLTVV.

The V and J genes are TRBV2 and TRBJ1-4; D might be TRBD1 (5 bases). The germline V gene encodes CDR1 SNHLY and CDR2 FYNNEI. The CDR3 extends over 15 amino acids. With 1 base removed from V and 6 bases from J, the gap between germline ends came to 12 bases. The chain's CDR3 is CASSEGAGRDEKLFF. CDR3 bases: TGTGCCAGCAGTGAAGGGGCAGGGAGGGATGAAAAACTGTTTTTT. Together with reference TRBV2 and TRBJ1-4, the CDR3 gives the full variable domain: EPEVTQTPSHQVTQMGQEVILRCVPISNHLYFYWYRQILGQKVEFLVSFYNNEISEKSEIFDDQFSVERPDGSNFTLKIRSTKLEDSAMYFCASSEGAGRDEKLFFGSGTQLSVL.

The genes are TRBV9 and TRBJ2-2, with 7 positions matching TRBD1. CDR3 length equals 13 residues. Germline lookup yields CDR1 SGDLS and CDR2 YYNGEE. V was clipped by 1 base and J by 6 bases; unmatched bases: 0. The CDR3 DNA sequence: TGTGCCAGCAGCGTACAGGGGGCCGGGGAGCTGTTTTTT. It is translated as CASSVQGAGELFF.

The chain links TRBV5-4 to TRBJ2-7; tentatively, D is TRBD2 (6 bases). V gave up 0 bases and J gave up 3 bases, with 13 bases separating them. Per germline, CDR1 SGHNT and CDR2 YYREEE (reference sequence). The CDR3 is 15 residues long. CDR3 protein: CASSLDGGLGYEQYF. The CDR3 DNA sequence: TGTGCCAGCAGCTTGGATGGGGGGTTGGGCTACGAGCAGTACTTC. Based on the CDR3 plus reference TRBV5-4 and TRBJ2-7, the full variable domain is ETGVTQSPTHLIKTRGQQVTLRCSSQSGHNTVSWYQQALGQGPQFIFQYYREEENGRGNFPPRFSGLQFPNYSSELNVNALELDDSALYLCASSLDGGLGYEQYFGPGTRLTVT.

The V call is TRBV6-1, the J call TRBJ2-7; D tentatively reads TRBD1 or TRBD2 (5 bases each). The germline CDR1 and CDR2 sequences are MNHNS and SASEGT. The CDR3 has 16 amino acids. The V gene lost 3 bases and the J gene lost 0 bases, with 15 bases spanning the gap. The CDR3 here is CASSEPGEGRSYEQYF. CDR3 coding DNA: TGTGCCAGCAGTGAGCCCGGTGAGGGGCGCTCCTACGAGCAGTACTTC.

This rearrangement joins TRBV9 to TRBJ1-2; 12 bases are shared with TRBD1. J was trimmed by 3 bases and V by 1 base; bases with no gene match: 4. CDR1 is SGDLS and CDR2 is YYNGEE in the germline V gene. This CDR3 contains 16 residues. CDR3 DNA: TGTGCCAGCAGCGTATCGGGGACAGGGGGCTACTATGGCTACACCTTC. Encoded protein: CASSVSGTGGYYGYTF.

Here the CDR3 DNA reads TGTGCCAGCAGCTTAGAGCGGGACAGCAACACCTACGAGCAGTACTTC. Translation gives CASSLERDSNTYEQYF. The chain carries TRBV7-9 and TRBJ2-7, with D perhaps TRBD1 or TRBD2 (7 bases each). The length of the CDR3 is 16 residues. Germline-derived CDR1 and CDR2 are SEHNR and FQNEAQ (reference sequence). The V and J ends lost 1 base and 2 bases respectively, with 15 bases between them. The full variable domain, rest sourced from reference TRBV7-9 and TRBJ2-7, is DTGVSQNPRHKITKRGQNVTFRCDPISEHNRLYWYRQTLGQGPEFLTYFQNEAQLEKSRLLSDRFSAERPKGSFSTLEIQRTEQGDSAMYLCASSLERDSNTYEQYFGPGTRLTVT.

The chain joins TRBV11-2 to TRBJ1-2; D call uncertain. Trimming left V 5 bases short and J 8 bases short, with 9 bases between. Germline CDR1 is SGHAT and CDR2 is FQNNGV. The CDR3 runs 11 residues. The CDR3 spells CASSVLGGYTF. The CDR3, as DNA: TGTGCCAGCAGCGTCCTAGGGGGCTACACCTTC. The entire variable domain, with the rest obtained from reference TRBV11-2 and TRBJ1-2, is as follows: EAGVAQSPRYKIIEKRQSVAFWCNPISGHATLYWYQQILGQGPKLLIQFQNNGVVDDSQLPKDRFSAERLKGVDSTLKIQPAKLEDSAVYLCASSVLGGYTFGSGTRLTVV.

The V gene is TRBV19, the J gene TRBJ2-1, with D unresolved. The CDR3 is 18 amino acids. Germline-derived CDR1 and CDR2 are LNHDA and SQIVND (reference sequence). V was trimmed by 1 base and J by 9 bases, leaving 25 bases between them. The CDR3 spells CASSIGPSLAGMKSEQFF. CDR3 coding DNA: TGTGCCAGTAGTATAGGCCCAAGCCTGGCCGGCATGAAGAGTGAGCAGTTCTTC. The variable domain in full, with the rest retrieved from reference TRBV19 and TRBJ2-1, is DGGITQSPKYLFRKEGQNVTLSCEQNLNHDAMYWYRQDPGQGLRLIYYSQIVNDFQKGDIAEGYSVSREKKESFPLTVTSAQKNPTAFYLCASSIGPSLAGMKSEQFFGPGTRLTVL.

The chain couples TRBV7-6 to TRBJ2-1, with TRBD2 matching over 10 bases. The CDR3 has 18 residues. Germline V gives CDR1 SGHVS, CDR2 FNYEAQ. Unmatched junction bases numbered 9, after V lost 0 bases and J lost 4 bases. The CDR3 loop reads CASSLASRLAGDYNEQFF. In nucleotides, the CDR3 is TGTGCCAGCAGCTTAGCCTCTCGGCTAGCGGGAGATTACAATGAGCAGTTCTTC.

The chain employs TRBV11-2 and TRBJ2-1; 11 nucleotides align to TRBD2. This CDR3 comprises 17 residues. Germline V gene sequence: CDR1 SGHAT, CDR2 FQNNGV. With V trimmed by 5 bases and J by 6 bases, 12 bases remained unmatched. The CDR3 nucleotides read TGTGCCAGCAGCACCGGGGGAACTAGCGGGAGTCCCAATGAGCAGTTCTTC. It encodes CASSTGGTSGSPNEQFF.

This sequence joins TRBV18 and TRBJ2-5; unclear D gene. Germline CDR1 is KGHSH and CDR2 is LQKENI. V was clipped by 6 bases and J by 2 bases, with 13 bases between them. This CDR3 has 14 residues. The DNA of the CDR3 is TGTGCCAGCTCCCCTCGAGGTGGTCAAGAGACCCAGTACTTC. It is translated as CASSPRGGQETQYF.

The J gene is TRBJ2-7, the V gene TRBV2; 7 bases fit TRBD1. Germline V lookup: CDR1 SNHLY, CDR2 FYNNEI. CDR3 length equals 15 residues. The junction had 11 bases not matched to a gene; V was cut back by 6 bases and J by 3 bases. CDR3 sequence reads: CASSARQGQDYEQYF. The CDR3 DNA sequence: TGTGCCAGCAGCGCCCGACAGGGTCAAGACTACGAGCAGTACTTC.

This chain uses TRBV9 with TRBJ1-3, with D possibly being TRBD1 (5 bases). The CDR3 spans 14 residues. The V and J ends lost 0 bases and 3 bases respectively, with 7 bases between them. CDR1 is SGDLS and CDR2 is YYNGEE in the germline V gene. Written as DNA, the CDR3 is TGTGCCAGCAGCGTAGCCAGGGATGGAAACACCATATATTTT. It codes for CASSVARDGNTIYF.

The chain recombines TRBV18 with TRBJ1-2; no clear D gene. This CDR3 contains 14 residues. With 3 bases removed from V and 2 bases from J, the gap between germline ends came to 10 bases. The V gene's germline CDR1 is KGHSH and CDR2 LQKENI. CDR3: CASSPVGINYGYTF. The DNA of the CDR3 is TGTGCCAGCTCACCCGTAGGAATAAACTATGGCTACACCTTC.

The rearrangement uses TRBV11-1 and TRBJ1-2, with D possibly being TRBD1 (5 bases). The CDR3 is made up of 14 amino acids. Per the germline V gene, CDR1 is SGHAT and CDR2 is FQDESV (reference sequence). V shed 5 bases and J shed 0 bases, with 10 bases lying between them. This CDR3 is CASSALGANYGYTF. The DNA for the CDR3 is TGTGCCAGCAGCGCGTTAGGGGCTAACTATGGCTACACCTTC.

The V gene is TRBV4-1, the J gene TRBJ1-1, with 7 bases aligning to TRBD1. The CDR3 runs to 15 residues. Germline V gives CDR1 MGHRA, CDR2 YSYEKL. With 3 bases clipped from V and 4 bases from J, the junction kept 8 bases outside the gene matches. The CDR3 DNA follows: TGCGCCAGCAGCCAGAGGGACAGTAGGCCCACTGAAGCTTTCTTT. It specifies CASSQRDSRPTEAFF.

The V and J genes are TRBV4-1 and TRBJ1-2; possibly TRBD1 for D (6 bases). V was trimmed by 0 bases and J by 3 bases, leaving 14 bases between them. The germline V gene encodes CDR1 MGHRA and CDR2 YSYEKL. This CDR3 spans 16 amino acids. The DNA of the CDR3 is TGCGCCAGCAGCCAAGATTCTCGGACAGCCGACTATGGCTACACCTTC. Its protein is CASSQDSRTADYGYTF.

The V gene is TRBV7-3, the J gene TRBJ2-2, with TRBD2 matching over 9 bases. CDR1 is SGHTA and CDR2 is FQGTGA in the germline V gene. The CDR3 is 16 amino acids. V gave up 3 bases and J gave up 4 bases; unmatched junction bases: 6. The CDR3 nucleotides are TGTGCCAGCAGCTTCAATAGCGGGGGCGGCACCGGGGAGCTGTTTTTT. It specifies CASSFNSGGGTGELFF.

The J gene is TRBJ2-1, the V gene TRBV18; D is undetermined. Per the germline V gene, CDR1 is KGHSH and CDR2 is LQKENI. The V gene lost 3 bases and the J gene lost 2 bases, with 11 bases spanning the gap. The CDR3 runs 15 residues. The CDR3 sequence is CASSPADPTYNEQFF. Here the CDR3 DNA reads TGTGCCAGCTCACCGGCGGACCCAACCTACAATGAGCAGTTCTTC.

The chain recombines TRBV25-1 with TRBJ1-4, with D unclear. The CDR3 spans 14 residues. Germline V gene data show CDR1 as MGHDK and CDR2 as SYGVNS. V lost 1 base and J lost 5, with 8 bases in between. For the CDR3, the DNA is TGTGCCAGCAGTGAATTGGAAAGAAATGAAAAACTGTTTTTT. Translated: CASSELERNEKLFF.

The CDR3 is CASSAGGQAFEAFF. CDR3 nucleotides: TGTGCCAGCAGTGCGGGTGGACAGGCTTTTGAAGCTTTCTTT. The V gene is TRBV28, the J gene TRBJ1-1, with 7 bases fitting TRBD1. Trimming cost V 5 bases and J 7 bases; bases outside gene matches: 10. Germline-derived CDR1 and CDR2 are MDHEN and SYDVKM. This CDR3 has 14 residues.

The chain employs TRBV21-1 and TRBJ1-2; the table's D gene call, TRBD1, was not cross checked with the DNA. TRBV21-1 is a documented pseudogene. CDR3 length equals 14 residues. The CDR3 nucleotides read TGTGCCAGCAGCATTGGACAGGCGTCGGGTGGCTACACCTTC. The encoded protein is CASSIGQASGGYTF.